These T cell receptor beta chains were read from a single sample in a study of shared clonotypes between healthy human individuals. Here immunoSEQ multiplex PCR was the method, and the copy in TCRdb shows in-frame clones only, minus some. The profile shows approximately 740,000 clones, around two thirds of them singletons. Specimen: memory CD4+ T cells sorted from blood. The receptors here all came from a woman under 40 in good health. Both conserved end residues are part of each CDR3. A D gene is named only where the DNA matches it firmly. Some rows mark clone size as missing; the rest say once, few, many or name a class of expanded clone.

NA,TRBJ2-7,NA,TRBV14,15,CASSHRNDMGGEQYF,TGTGCCAGCAGTCACAGGAACGACATGGGAGGCGAGCAGTACTTC
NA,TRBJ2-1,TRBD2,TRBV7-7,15,CASSLTSGGLNEQFF,TGTGCCAGCAGCTTAACTAGCGGGGGATTGAATGAGCAGTTCTTC
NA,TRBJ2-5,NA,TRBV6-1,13,CASSAGIQETQYF,TGTGCCAGCAGTGCAGGGATCCAAGAGACCCAGTACTTC
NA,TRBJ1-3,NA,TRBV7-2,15,CASTQGPSSGNTIYF,TGTGCCAGCACCCAGGGACCGAGCTCTGGAAACACCATATATTTT
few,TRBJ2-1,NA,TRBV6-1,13,CASSGPGGNEQFF,TGTGCCAGCAGCGGTCCGGGTGGGAATGAGCAGTTCTTC
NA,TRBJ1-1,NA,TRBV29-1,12,CSVRRGGTEAFF,TGCAGCGTTAGGCGGGGAGGCACTGAAGCTTTCTTT
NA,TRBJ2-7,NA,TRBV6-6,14,CASSPRQARYEQYF,TGTGCCAGCAGTCCTCGACAGGCTCGCTACGAGCAGTACTTC
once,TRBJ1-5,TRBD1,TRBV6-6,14,CASRWTGEYQPQHF,TGTGCCAGCAGATGGACAGGGGAATATCAGCCCCAGCATTTT
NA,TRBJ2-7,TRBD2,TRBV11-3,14,CASSPPGRFDEQYF,TGTGCCAGCAGCCCACCCGGGAGGTTCGACGAGCAGTACTTC
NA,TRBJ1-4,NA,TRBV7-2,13,CASSLVGGRELFF,TGTGCCAGCAGCTTAGTCGGCGGAAGGGAACTGTTTTTT
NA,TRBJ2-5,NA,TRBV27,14,CASSFSGTLGTQYF,TGTGCCAGCAGTTTCTCCGGGACTCTGGGGACCCAGTACTTC
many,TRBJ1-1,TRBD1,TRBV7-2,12,CASSRTGVKAFF,TGTGCCAGCAGCCGGACAGGGGTGAAAGCTTTCTTT
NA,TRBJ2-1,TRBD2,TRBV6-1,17,CASSEVAGGSSYNEQFF,TGTGCCAGCAGTGAGGTAGCGGGAGGGAGCTCCTACAATGAGCAGTTCTTC
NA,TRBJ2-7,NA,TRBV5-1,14,CASSSTAHSYEQYF,TGCGCCAGCAGCTCTACAGCGCACTCCTACGAGCAGTACTTC
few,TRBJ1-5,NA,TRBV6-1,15,CASSEAGEGGKPQHF,TGTGCCAGCAGTGAAGCGGGCGAGGGAGGGAAGCCCCAGCATTTT
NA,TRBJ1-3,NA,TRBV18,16,CASSPLRGTSGNTIYF,TGTGCCAGCTCACCACTTAGGGGGACCTCTGGAAACACCATATATTTT
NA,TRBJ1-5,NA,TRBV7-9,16,CASSFSDWVSNQPQHF,TGTGCCAGCAGCTTTTCGGACTGGGTTAGCAATCAGCCCCAGCATTTT
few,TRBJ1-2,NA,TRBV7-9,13,CASSLGQYKRYTF,TGTGCCAGCAGCTTAGGGCAGTATAAGCGCTACACCTTC
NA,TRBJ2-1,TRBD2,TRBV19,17,CASSTTFAAGGYNEQFF,TGTGCCAGTAGTACAACCTTCGCAGCGGGAGGCTACAATGAGCAGTTCTTC
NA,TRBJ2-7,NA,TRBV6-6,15,CASSFLSSLPYEQYF,TGTGCCAGCAGTTTTTTGTCCTCTCTACCCTACGAGCAGTACTTC
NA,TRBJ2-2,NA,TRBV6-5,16,CASSSPGSGNTGELFF,TGTGCCAGCAGTTCGCCAGGGAGCGGGAACACCGGGGAGCTGTTTTTT
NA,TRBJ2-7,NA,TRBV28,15,CASRGRKSGSYEQYF,TGTGCCAGCAGAGGCAGGAAATCGGGCTCCTACGAGCAGTACTTC
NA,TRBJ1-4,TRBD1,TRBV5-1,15,CASSTGQNVNEKLFF,TGCGCCAGCAGCACGGGACAGAACGTAAATGAAAAACTGTTTTTT